The clone carrying this T cell receptor (beta chain) was detected many times. This record comes from a study of early T cells in non-severe SARS-CoV-2 infection. V lost 5 bases and J lost 3, with 7 bases in between. Looked up from germline, CDR1 is DFQATT and CDR2 is SNEGSKA (reference sequence). This CDR3 spans 11 amino acids. TCRdb recomputed calls from the 5' RACE reads with MiXCR, one row per CDR3 protein. The repertoire holds 25,000 to 35,000 distinct CDR3 sequences, with about 3% as singletons. V gene TRBV20-1 combines with J gene TRBJ1-1; D unresolved. The material sequenced was whole blood. The TCR originated in an adult who was a healthcare worker with PCR-confirmed SARS-CoV-2 infection or an uninfected control (not recorded which). The DNA of the CDR3 is TGCAGTGCTCCCGTGGACACTGAAGCTTTCTTT. Translating it yields CSAPVDTEAFF.